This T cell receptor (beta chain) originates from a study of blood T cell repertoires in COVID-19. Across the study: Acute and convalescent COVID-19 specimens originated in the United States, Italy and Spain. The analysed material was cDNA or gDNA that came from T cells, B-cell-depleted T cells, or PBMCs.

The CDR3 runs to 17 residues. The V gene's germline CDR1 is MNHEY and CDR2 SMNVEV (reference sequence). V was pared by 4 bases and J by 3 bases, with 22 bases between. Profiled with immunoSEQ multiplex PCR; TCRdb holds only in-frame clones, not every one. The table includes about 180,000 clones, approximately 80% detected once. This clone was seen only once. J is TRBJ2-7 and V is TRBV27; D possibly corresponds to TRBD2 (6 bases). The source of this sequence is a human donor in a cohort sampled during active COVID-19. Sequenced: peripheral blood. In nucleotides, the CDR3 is TGTGCCAGCAGTTCCCCCCTGGGGGGTTACGTGGACTACGAGCAGTACTTC. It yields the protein CASSSPLGGYVDYEQYF.